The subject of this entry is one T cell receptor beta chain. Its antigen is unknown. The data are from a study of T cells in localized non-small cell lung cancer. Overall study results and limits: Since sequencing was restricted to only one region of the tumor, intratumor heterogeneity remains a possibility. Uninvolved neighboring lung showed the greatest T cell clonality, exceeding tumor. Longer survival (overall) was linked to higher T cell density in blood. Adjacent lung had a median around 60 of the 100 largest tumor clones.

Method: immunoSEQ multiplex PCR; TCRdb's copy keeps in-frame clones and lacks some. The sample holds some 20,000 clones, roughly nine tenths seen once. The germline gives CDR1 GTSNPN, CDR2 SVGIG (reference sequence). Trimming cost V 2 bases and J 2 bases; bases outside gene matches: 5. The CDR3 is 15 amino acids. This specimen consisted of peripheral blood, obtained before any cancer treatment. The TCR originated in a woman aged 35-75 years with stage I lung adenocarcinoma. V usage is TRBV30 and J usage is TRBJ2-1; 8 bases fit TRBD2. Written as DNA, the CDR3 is TGTGCCTGGAGTAGTGAACTAGCGGCCTACAATGAGCAGTTCTTC. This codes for CAWSSELAAYNEQFF.